This T cell receptor (beta chain) is drawn from a study of OX40 agonist ivuxolimab in advanced cancers. Overall study: Of mixed ages from roughly 23 to 80 and averaging approximately 60 years, the group was roughly 85% male. Whole-study findings and limits: Dosing at 0.1 to 3.0 mg/kg was accompanied by clonal expansion of CD4+ and CD8+ blood T cells by week 6. Antigen specificity was not determined for the expanded peripheral T cells.

On this clone itself: Its matching antigen is unknown.

Germline V gene lookup returns CDR1 SGHRS and CDR2 YFSETQ. Trimming took 5 bases from V and 5 from J; bases not matched to a gene: 8. This CDR3 contains 14 residues. Exclusion of a patient followed from autoimmune disease history or systemic immunosuppression. Using immunoSEQ multiplex PCR, the repertoire was profiled, and TCRdb retains in-frame clones only, with some absent. The sample carries some 60,000 clones, around 86% recorded once. This sequence originates from an adult with an advanced solid tumor such as melanoma, head and neck, liver or kidney cancer. Specimen: CD4+ or CD8+ T cells sorted from blood, collected in a trial of the OX40 agonist ivuxolimab. The V gene is TRBV5-1, the J gene TRBJ1-2; 8 bases are a match to TRBD1. CDR3 coding DNA: TGCGCCAGCAGTCGGGGACAGGCGACATATGGCTACACCTTC. Residues: CASSRGQATYGYTF.